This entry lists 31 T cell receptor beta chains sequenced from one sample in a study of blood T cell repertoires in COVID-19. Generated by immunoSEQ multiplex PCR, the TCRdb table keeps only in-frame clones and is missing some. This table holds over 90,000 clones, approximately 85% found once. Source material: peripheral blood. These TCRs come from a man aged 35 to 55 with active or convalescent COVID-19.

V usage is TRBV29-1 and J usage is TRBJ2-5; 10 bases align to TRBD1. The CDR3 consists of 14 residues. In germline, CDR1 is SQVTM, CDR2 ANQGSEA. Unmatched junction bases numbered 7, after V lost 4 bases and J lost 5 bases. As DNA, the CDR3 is TGCAGCGTTGGACAGGGGGCGTTTGGGGAGACCCAGTACTTC. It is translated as CSVGQGAFGETQYF.

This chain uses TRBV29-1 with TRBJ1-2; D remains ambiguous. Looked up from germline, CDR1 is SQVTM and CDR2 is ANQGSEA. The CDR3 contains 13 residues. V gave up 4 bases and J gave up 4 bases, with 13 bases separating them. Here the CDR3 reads CSVGLSGSYGYTF. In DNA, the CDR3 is TGCAGCGTTGGGTTATCGGGGTCCTATGGCTACACCTTC.

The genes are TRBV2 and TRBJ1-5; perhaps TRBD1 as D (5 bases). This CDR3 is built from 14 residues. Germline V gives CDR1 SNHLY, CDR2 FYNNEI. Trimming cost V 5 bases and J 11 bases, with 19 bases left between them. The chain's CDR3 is CASSPGQGRESQHF. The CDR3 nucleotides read TGTGCCAGCAGTCCAGGTCAGGGAAGGGAATCCCAGCATTTT.

CDR3 in DNA: TGTGCCAGCAGTGGCGGGACCTACGAGCAGTACTTC. It encodes CASSGGTYEQYF. This chain joins TRBV6-6 and TRBJ2-7; D possibly corresponds to TRBD2 (6 bases). V lost 5 bases and J 2 bases, leaving 7 bases between the germline ends. In germline, CDR1 is MNHNY, CDR2 SVGAGI (reference sequence). This CDR3 comprises 12 residues.

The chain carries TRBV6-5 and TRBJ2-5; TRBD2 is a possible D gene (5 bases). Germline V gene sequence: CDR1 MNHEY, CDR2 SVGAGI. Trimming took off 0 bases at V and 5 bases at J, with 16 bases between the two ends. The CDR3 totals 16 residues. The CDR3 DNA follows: TGTGCCAGCAGTTACTCCCAAGCTAGCCTCCAGGAGACCCAGTACTTC. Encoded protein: CASSYSQASLQETQYF.

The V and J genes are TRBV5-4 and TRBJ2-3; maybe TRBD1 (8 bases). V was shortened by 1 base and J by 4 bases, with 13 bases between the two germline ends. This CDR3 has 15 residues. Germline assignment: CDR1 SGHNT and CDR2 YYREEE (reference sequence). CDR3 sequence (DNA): TGTGCCAGCAGCTTGCACAGGGGGAGGGCAGATACGCAGTATTTT. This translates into CASSLHRGRADTQYF.

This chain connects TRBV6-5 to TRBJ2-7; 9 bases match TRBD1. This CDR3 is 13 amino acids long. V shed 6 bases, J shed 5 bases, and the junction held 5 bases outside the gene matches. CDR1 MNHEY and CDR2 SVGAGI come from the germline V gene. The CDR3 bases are TGTGCCAGCAGACAGGGGGCCCTCGACGAGCAGTACTTC. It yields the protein CASRQGALDEQYF.

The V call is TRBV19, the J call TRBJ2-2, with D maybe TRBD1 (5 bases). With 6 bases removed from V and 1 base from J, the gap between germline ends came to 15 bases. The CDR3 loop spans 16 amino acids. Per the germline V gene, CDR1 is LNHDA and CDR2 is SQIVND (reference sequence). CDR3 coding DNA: TGTGCCAGTAGAAAGCCAGGGAAAAAGAACACCGGGGAGCTGTTTTTT. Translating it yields CASRKPGKKNTGELFF.

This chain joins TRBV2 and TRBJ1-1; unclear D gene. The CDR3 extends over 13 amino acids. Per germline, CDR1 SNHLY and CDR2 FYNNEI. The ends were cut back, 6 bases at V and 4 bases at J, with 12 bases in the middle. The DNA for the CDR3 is TGTGCCAGCAGAGACCCTCCGGGCACTGAAGCTTTCTTT. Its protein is CASRDPPGTEAFF.

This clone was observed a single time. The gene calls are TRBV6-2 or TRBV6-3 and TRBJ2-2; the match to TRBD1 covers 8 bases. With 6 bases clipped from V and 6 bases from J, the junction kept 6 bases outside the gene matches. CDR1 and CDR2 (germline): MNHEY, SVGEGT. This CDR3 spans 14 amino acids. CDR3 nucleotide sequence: TGTGCCAGCAGCCCGACAGGGGAGGCCGGGGAGCTGTTTTTT. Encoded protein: CASSPTGEAGELFF.

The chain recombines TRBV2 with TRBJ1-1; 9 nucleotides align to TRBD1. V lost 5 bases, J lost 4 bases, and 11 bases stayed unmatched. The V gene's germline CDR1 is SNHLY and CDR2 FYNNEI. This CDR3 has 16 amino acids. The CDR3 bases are TGTGCCAGCAGTTCCACCGGGACAGGGCTGGCCACTGAAGCTTTCTTT. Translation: CASSSTGTGLATEAFF.

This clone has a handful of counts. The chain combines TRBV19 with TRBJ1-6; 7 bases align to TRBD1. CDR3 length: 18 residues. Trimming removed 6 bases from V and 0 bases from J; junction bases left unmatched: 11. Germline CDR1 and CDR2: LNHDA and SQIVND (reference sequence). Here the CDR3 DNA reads TGTGCCAGTAGCCCGGGGCTTTACAGGGGCTCCTATAATTCACCCCTCCACTTT. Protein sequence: CASSPGLYRGSYNSPLHF. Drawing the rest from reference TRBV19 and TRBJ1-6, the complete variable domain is DGGITQSPKYLFRKEGQNVTLSCEQNLNHDAMYWYRQDPGQGLRLIYYSQIVNDFQKGDIAEGYSVSREKKESFPLTVTSAQKNPTAFYLCASSPGLYRGSYNSPLHFGNGTRLTVT.

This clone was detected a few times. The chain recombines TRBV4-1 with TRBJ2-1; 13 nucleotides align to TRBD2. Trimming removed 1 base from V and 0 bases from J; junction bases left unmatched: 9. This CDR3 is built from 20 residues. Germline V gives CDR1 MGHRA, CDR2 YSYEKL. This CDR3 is CASSQGLAGGDLFSYNEQFF. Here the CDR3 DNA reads TGCGCCAGCAGCCAAGGACTAGCGGGGGGCGACCTATTCTCCTACAATGAGCAGTTCTTC.

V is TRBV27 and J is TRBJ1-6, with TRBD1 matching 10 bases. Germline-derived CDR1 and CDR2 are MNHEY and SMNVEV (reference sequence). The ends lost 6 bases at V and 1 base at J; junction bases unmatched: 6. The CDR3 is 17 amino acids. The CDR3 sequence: CASSLDRGGSYNSPLHF. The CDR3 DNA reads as TGTGCCAGCAGCCTGGACAGGGGGGGGTCCTATAATTCACCCCTCCACTTT.

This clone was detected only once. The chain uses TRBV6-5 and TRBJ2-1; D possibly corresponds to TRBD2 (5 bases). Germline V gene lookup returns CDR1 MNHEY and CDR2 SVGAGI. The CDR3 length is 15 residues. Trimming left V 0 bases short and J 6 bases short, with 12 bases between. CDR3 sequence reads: CASSYSTGLTNEQFF. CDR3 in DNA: TGTGCCAGCAGTTACTCTACCGGACTCACCAATGAGCAGTTCTTC.

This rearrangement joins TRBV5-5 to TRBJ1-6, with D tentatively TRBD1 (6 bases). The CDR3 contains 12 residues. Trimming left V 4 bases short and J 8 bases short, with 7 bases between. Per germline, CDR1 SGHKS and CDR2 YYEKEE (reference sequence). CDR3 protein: CASSRQDSPLHF. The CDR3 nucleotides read TGTGCCAGCAGCCGACAGGATTCACCCCTCCACTTT.

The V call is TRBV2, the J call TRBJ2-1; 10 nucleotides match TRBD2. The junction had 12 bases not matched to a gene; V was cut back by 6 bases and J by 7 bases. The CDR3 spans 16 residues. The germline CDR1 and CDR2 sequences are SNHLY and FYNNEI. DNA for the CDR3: TGTGCCAGCAGCCCCCTTACTAGCGGGGTGGCAAATGAGCAGTTCTTC. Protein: CASSPLTSGVANEQFF.

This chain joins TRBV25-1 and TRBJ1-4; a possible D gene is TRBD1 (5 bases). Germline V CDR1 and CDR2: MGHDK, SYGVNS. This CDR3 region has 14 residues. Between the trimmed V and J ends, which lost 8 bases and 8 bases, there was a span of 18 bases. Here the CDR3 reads CASGPAGLGEKLFF. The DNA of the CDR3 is TGTGCCAGCGGCCCCGCAGGGCTTGGGGAAAAACTGTTTTTT.

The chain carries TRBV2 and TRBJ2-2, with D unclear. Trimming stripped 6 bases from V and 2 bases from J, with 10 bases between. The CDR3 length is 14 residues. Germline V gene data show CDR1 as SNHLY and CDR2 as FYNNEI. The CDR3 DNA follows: TGTGCCAGCAGGTTGACACCTAACACCGGGGAGCTGTTTTTT. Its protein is CASRLTPNTGELFF. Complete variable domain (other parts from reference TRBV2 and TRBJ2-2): EPEVTQTPSHQVTQMGQEVILRCVPISNHLYFYWYRQILGQKVEFLVSFYNNEISEKSEIFDDQFSVERPDGSNFTLKIRSTKLEDSAMYFCASRLTPNTGELFFGEGSRLTVL.

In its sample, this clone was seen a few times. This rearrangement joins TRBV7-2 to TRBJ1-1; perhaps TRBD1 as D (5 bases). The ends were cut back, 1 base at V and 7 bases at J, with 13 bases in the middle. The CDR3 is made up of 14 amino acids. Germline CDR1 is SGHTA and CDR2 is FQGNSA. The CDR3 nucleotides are TGTGCCAGCAGCTTAGATGCAGGGTCGAGTGAAGCTTTCTTT. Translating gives CASSLDAGSSEAFF.

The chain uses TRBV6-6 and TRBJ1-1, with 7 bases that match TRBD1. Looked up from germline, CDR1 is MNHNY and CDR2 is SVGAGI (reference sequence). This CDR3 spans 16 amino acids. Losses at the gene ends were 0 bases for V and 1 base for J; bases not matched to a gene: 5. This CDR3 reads CASSYSTGKGNTEAFF. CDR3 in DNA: TGTGCCAGCAGTTACTCGACAGGGAAGGGGAACACTGAAGCTTTCTTT.

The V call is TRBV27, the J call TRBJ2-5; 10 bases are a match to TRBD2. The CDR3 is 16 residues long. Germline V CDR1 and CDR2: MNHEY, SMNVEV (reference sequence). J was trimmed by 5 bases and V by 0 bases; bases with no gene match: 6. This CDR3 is CASSLSRAGGQETQYF. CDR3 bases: TGTGCCAGCAGTTTATCAAGAGCGGGGGGGCAGGAGACCCAGTACTTC.

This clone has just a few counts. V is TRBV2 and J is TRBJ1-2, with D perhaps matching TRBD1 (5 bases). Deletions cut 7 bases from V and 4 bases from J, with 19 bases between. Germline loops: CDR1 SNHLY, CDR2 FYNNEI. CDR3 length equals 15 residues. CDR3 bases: TGTGCCAGCACGCAGGGAATGGGCAAATCCTATGGCTACACCTTC. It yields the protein CASTQGMGKSYGYTF. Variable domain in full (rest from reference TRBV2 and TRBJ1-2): EPEVTQTPSHQVTQMGQEVILRCVPISNHLYFYWYRQILGQKVEFLVSFYNNEISEKSEIFDDQFSVERPDGSNFTLKIRSTKLEDSAMYFCASTQGMGKSYGYTFGSGTRLTVV.

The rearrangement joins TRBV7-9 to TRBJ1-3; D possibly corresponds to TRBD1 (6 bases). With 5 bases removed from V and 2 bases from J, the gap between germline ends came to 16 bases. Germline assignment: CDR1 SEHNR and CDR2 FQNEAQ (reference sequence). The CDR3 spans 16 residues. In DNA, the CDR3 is TGTGCCAGCAGCCTTACGACAGGTGTAACTGGAAACACCATATATTTT. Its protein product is CASSLTTGVTGNTIYF.

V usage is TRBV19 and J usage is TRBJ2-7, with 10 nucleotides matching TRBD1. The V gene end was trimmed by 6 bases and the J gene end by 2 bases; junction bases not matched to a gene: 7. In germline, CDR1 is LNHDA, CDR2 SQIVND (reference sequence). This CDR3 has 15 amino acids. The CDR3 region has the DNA TGTGCCAGTAGACGTGGGACAGGGGATACCTACGAGCAGTACTTC. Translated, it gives CASRRGTGDTYEQYF. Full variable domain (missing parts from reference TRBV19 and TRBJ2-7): DGGITQSPKYLFRKEGQNVTLSCEQNLNHDAMYWYRQDPGQGLRLIYYSQIVNDFQKGDIAEGYSVSREKKESFPLTVTSAQKNPTAFYLCASRRGTGDTYEQYFGPGTRLTVT.

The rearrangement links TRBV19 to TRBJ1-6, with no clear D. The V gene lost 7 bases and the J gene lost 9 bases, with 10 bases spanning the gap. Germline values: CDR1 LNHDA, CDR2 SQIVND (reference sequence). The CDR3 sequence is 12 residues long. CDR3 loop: CASKTQASPLHF. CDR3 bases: TGTGCCAGTAAGACGCAGGCTTCACCCCTCCACTTT.

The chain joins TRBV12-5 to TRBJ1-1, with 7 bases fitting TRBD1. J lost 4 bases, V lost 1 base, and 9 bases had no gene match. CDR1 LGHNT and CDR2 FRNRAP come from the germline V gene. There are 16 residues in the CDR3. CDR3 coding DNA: TGTGCTAGTGGTTTGGGACAGGGATGGAACACCACTGAAGCTTTCTTT. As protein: CASGLGQGWNTTEAFF.

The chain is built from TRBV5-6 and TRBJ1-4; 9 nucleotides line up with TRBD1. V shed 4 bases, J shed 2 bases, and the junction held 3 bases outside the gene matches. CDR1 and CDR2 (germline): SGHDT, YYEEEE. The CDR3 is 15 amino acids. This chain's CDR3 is CASSPGQGTNEKLFF. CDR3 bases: TGTGCCAGCAGCCCAGGACAGGGGACTAATGAAAAACTGTTTTTT.

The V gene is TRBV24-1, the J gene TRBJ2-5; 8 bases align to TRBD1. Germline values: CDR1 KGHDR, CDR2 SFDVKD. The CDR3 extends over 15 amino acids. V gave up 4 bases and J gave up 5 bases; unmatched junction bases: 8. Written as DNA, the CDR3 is TGTGCCACCAGTGACTCCAGGGGGCGGACGGAGACCCAGTACTTC. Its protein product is CATSDSRGRTETQYF.

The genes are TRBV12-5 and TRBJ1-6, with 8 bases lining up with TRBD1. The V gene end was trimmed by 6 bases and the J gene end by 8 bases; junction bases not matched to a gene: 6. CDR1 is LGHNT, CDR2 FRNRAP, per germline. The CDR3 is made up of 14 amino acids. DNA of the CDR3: TGTGCTAGTGGCTATCAGGGGGCCGATTCACCCCTCCACTTT. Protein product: CASGYQGADSPLHF.

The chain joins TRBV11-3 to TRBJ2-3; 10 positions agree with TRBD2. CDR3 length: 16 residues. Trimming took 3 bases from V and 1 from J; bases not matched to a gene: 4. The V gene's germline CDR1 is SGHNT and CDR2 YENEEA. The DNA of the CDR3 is TGTGCCAGCAGCTTGGCTAGCGGGGGTCGCACAGATACGCAGTATTTT. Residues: CASSLASGGRTDTQYF. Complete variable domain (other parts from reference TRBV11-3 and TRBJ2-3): EAGVVQSPRYKIIEKKQPVAFWCNPISGHNTLYWYLQNLGQGPELLIRYENEEAVDDSQLPKDRFSAERLKGVDSTLKIQPAELGDSAVYLCASSLASGGRTDTQYFGPGTRLTVL.